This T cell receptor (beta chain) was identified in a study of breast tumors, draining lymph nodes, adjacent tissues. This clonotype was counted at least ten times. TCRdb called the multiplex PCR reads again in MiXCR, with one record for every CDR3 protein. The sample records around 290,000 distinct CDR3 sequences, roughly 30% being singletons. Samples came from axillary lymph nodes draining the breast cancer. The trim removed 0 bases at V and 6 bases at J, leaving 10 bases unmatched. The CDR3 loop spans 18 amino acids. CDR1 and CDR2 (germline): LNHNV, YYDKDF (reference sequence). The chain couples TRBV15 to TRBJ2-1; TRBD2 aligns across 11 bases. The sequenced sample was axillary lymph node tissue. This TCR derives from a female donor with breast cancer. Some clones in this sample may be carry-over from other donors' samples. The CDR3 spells CATSRDPLSGRAFNEQFF. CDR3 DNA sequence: TGTGCCACCAGCAGAGATCCCCTTAGCGGGAGGGCCTTCAATGAGCAGTTCTTC. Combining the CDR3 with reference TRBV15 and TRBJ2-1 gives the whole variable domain DAMVIQNPRYQVTQFGKPVTLSCSQTLNHNVMYWYQQKSSQAPKLLFHYYDKDFNNEADTPDNFQSRRPNTSFCFLDIRSPGLGDTAMYLCATSRDPLSGRAFNEQFFGPGTRLTVL.